The entry that follows covers one T cell receptor beta chain sequence. What it binds is unknown. The source of the sample is a study of T cell repertoires in cytomegalovirus infection. Whole-study context: Matching HLA type, along with CMV infection, was indicated by public TCR beta signatures. Findings and caveats of the study: The study found HLA-C-restricted CMV-specific TCR beta clonotypes dominating the ex vivo response. Totalled public TCR beta family frequency picked out people who carried CMV plus the relevant HLA.

The CDR3 spans 16 residues. J lost 1 base, V lost 5 bases, and 8 bases had no gene match. Germline CDR1 is SGHVS and CDR2 is FNYEAQ. TCRdb reanalysed the reads using MiXCR and keeps one entry per CDR3 protein. The sample has around 170,000 distinct CDR3 sequences; more than 15% are singletons. This receptor was obtained from a human donor in good health (CMV status not recorded). Some clones in this sample may be carry-over from other donors' samples. Specimen: CD8+ T cells from PBMCs. The J gene is TRBJ2-1, the V gene TRBV7-6, with 7 nucleotides matching TRBD1. CDR3 residues: CASSPADRASYNEQFF. The CDR3 nucleotides read TGTGCCAGCAGCCCCGCCGACAGGGCATCCTACAATGAGCAGTTCTTC.